These 20 T cell receptor beta chains were all obtained from the same sample, sequenced in a study of T cell repertoires in cytomegalovirus infection (dated by TCRdb to about 2019). In the paper's terms, the treatment or condition label means: in vitro stimulation with specific CMV peptide epitopes to enrich CMV-specific T cells. These receptors are not linked to any known antigen. Sequencing used an Illumina HiSeq 1500. Through fastp at Q25 and MiXCR, TCRdb rebuilt clones from the public reads, retaining in-frame beta chains. A single entry per CDR3 protein holds the most common genes and DNA from its merged rows. The sample records about 51,000 distinct CDR3 sequences, around a fifth of which are singletons. In total, the top ten clones hold roughly 29% of the sample. The input for sequencing was CD8+ T cells from cultured PBMCs, taken from culture after CMV antigen stimulation. The receptors stem from a human donor in good health (CMV status not recorded). Some clones in this sample may be carry-over from other donors' samples.

This clonotype was detected only a few times. V is TRBV7-2 and J is TRBJ2-3; D unclear. V was cut by 5 bases and J by 0 bases, with 12 bases left in between. Germline CDR1 reads SGHTA; CDR2 reads FQGNSA. The CDR3 covers 15 residues. For the CDR3, the DNA is TGTGCCAGCAGCAAGACTCTTTTTAGCACAGATACGCAGTATTTT. Translation gives CASSKTLFSTDTQYF.

This chain uses TRBV7-9 with TRBJ2-7, with D perhaps matching TRBD1 or TRBD2 (5 bases each). CDR3 length: 15 residues. The V end was cut by 5 bases, the J end by 3 bases, with 17 bases between. In germline, CDR1 is SEHNR, CDR2 FQNEAQ (reference sequence). CDR3: CASSAAWGKDYEQYF. The CDR3 DNA follows: TGTGCCAGCAGCGCTGCTTGGGGGAAAGACTACGAGCAGTACTTC.

This rearrangement joins TRBV7-9 to TRBJ2-1, with 8 bases that match TRBD2. The V segment lost 4 bases and the J segment 6 bases; nucleotides outside the gene matches: 14. The length of the CDR3 is 17 residues. Germline assignment: CDR1 SEHNR and CDR2 FQNEAQ (reference sequence). CDR3: CASSSPSGTRRINEQFF. The CDR3 DNA is TGTGCCAGCAGCTCTCCCTCCGGGACTAGGAGGATCAATGAGCAGTTCTTC.

This sequence joins TRBV6-2 or TRBV6-3 and TRBJ1-5; 7 bases agree with TRBD1. V gave up 4 bases and J gave up 1 base; unmatched junction bases: 7. Per the germline V gene, CDR1 is MNHEY and CDR2 is SVGEGT. The CDR3 length is 16 residues. CDR3 residues: CASSSPTGLSNQPQHF. CDR3 DNA sequence: TGTGCCAGCAGTTCCCCGACAGGGTTGAGCAATCAGCCCCAGCATTTT.

The chain recombines TRBV5-1 with TRBJ2-3, with D possibly TRBD1 on 5 matching bases. Germline-derived CDR1 and CDR2 are SGHRS and YFSETQ. Trimming left V 4 bases short and J 2 bases short, with 14 bases between. The CDR3 is 15 amino acids. CDR3 in amino acids: CASSRRQKLTDTQYF. Here the CDR3 DNA reads TGCGCCAGCAGCCGACGACAGAAACTCACAGATACGCAGTATTTT.

The rearrangement links TRBV2 to TRBJ2-7, with TRBD1 matching 9 bases. With V trimmed by 10 bases and J by 5 bases, 15 bases remained unmatched. Germline V gene sequence: CDR1 SNHLY, CDR2 FYNNEI. CDR3 length equals 15 residues. CDR3 sequence (DNA): TGTGCCACCAACCGGGACAGGGAACCGAGGAACGAGCAGTACTTC. Translation: CATNRDREPRNEQYF.

CDR3 bases: TGTGCCAGCAGTCAGAGCTCCTACAATGAGCAGTTCTTC. It translates to CASSQSSYNEQFF. V usage is TRBV27 and J usage is TRBJ2-1; D gene unclear. The CDR3 consists of 13 residues. Germline V gene data show CDR1 as MNHEY and CDR2 as SMNVEV (reference sequence). The germline V and J ends were trimmed by 5 bases and 0 bases, with 5 bases remaining between them.

This clonotype was seen only once. This chain joins TRBV20-1 and TRBJ2-7; 9 bases map to TRBD1. Germline CDR1 DFQATT, CDR2 SNEGSKA (reference sequence). CDR3 length: 11 amino acids. With V trimmed by 5 bases and J by 6 bases, 2 bases remained unmatched. CDR3 sequence (DNA): TGCAGTGCTGGGACAGGGCCCGAGCAGTACTTC. Its protein product is CSAGTGPEQYF.

The V call is TRBV7-8, the J call TRBJ2-3; either TRBD1 or TRBD2 may fit D (5 bases each). This CDR3 region has 15 residues. The germline V gene has CDR1 SGHVS and CDR2 FQNEAQ. V was shortened by 7 bases and J by 2 bases, with 16 bases between the two germline ends. CDR3 region: CASIPGRILTDTQYF. The DNA for the CDR3 is TGTGCCAGCATCCCGGGACGGATCCTCACAGATACGCAGTATTTT. The full variable domain, with the rest looked up from reference TRBV7-8 and TRBJ2-3, is GAGVSQSPRYKVAKRGQDVALRCDPISGHVSLFWYQQALGQGPEFLTYFQNEAQLDKSGLPSDRFFAERPEGSVSTLKIQRTQQEDSAVYLCASIPGRILTDTQYFGPGTRLTVL.

The chain links TRBV6-6 to TRBJ1-1, with 7 bases aligning to TRBD1. J gave up 3 bases and V 8 bases, and 24 bases lay outside the gene matches. CDR3 length: 19 residues. CDR1 and CDR2 from the germline V gene are MNHNY and SVGAGI (reference sequence). The CDR3: CASPYQPGTALVVDTEAFF. The CDR3 DNA sequence: TGTGCCAGCCCGTACCAACCCGGGACAGCTCTTGTCGTAGACACTGAAGCTTTCTTT.

This clonotype appeared many times. V usage is TRBV7-2 and J usage is TRBJ2-1; TRBD1 matches at 8 bases. CDR3 length equals 16 residues. CDR1 SGHTA and CDR2 FQGNSA come from the germline V gene. J was trimmed by 7 bases and V by 5 bases; bases with no gene match: 13. The CDR3 sequence is CASSPWTGRRMNEQFF. In DNA form, the CDR3 reads TGTGCCAGCAGCCCGTGGACAGGGCGCAGGATGAATGAGCAGTTCTTC. Filled out from reference TRBV7-2 and TRBJ2-1, the complete variable domain reads GAGVSQSPSNKVTEKGKDVELRCDPISGHTALYWYRQSLGQGLEFLIYFQGNSAPDKSGLPSDRFSAERTGGSVSTLTIQRTQQEDSAVYLCASSPWTGRRMNEQFFGPGTRLTVL.

This clonotype was picked up a small number of times. The gene calls are TRBV19 and TRBJ2-7; D perhaps matches TRBD2 (6 bases). Germline V gene sequence: CDR1 LNHDA, CDR2 SQIVND (reference sequence). The germline V and J ends were trimmed by 3 bases and 6 bases, with 12 bases remaining between them. This CDR3 contains 13 residues. In DNA form, the CDR3 reads TGTGCCAGTAGTATCCCCCCAGCGGGCGAGCAGTACTTC. It yields the protein CASSIPPAGEQYF.

This clonotype was observed a few times. J is TRBJ2-7 and V is TRBV25-1, with TRBD2 identical over 8 bases. After removal of 6 bases from V and 4 bases from J, the junction contained 17 bases not matched to a gene. The V gene's germline CDR1 is MGHDK and CDR2 SYGVNS. This CDR3 is 17 amino acids long. The CDR3 DNA follows: TGTGCCAGCAGCTACCTGGCTAGCGGGCCTCCCGGTTACGAGCAGTACTTC. It yields the protein CASSYLASGPPGYEQYF.

The CDR3 is CASRETGVGSYGYTF. In DNA, the CDR3 is TGTGCCAGCAGAGAGACAGGGGTCGGGAGCTATGGCTACACCTTC. The chain joins TRBV6-1 to TRBJ1-2; 8 nucleotides match TRBD1. CDR3 length equals 15 residues. Germline lookup yields CDR1 MNHNS and CDR2 SASEGT. The V and J ends lost 6 bases and 4 bases, in that order; junction bases with no gene match: 10.

V usage is TRBV12-3 or TRBV12-4 and J usage is TRBJ1-1; no definite D call. This CDR3 region has 13 residues. Trimming removed 6 bases at V and 4 bases at J, with 12 bases between. CDR3 loop: CASRPAPSTEAFF. The CDR3 DNA is TGTGCCAGCAGGCCAGCTCCCAGCACTGAAGCTTTCTTT.

The chain has TRBV2 and TRBJ2-7; a weak D match, TRBD2 (5 bases). With 8 bases removed from V and 7 bases from J, the gap between germline ends came to 12 bases. The CDR3 totals 11 residues. Germline CDR1 and CDR2: SNHLY and FYNNEI. In DNA, the CDR3 is TGTGCCAGCCAACGAGGGAGAGAGCAGTACTTC. Translation gives CASQRGREQYF.

The V gene is TRBV6-2 or TRBV6-3, the J gene TRBJ1-5, with TRBD1 matching 8 bases. The CDR3 has 14 residues. The J segment lost 1 base and the V segment lost 10 bases, leaving 6 bases of the junction unmatched. Looked up from germline, CDR1 is MNHEY and CDR2 is SVGEGT. The CDR3: CAIQGARSNQPQHF. CDR3 sequence (DNA): TGTGCCATCCAGGGGGCAAGAAGCAATCAGCCCCAGCATTTT.

The genes are TRBV4-2 and TRBJ1-6, with a tentative D call TRBD1 (6 bases). Trimming removed 2 bases at V and 9 bases at J, with 14 bases between. Germline loops: CDR1 LGHNA, CDR2 YNFKEQ. The CDR3 spans 15 residues. The CDR3 region has the DNA TGTGCCAGCAGCCAACTCGCGGGGGCATTTTCACCCCTCCACTTT. Translating gives CASSQLAGAFSPLHF.

V gene TRBV28 combines with J gene TRBJ1-1; D is possibly TRBD1 (5 bases). CDR3 size: 14 residues. Per germline, CDR1 MDHEN and CDR2 SYDVKM. V was cut by 3 bases and J by 4 bases, with 12 bases left in between. For the CDR3, the DNA is TGTGCCAGCAGTTTGTTGGGGACGGGCACTGAAGCTTTCTTT. Its translation: CASSLLGTGTEAFF.

The V gene is TRBV5-4, the J gene TRBJ1-2; 7 bases line up with TRBD1. There are 16 residues in the CDR3. Looked up from germline, CDR1 is SGHNT and CDR2 is YYREEE (reference sequence). V gave up 0 bases and J gave up 1 base; unmatched junction bases: 6. The CDR3: CASSLGDSGDNYGYTF. CDR3 nucleotides: TGTGCCAGCAGCTTGGGGGACAGTGGAGATAACTATGGCTACACCTTC.